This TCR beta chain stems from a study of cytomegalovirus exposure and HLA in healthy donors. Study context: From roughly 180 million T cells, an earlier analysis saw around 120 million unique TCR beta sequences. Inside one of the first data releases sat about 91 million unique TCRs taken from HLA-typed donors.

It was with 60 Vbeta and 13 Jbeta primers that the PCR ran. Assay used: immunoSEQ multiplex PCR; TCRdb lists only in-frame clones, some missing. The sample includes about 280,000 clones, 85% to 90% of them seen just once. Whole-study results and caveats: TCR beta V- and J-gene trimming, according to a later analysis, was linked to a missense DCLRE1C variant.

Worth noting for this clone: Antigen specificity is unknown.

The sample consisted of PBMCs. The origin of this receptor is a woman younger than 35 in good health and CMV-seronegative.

CDR3 residues: CASSPSAGGTDTQYF. The DNA of the CDR3 is TGTGCCAGCAGTCCTTCAGCGGGGGGCACAGATACGCAGTATTTT. The chain links TRBV6-4 to TRBJ2-3; TRBD2 matches at 8 bases. Germline loops: CDR1 MRHNA, CDR2 SNTAGT. The CDR3 is 15 residues long. After removal of 5 bases from V and 1 base from J, the junction contained 5 bases not matched to a gene.